This T cell receptor (beta chain) was sequenced during a study of Ad26.COV2.S vaccination and SARS-CoV-2 variants. Study in general: The vaccine Ad26.COV2.S was put into the muscle once, or twice with 56 days between.

Study-wide results and caveats: Following vaccination, spike-specific CD8+ and CD4+ T cell responses reportedly exhibited substantial breadth.

Only in-frame clones appear in the TCRdb table, and some are missing; sequencing was by immunoSEQ multiplex PCR. This sample has about 350,000 clones; roughly 91% occur once, and the top ten carry roughly 5%. Comments on this clone: Its specificity is unknown.

The CDR3 covers 19 residues. From germline, CDR1 is LGHNA and CDR2 YSLEER. V lost 0 bases to trimming and J lost 2 bases; unmatched junction nucleotides: 12. Treatment indicated: around 19 received Ad26.COV2.S at low or high dose, single or two shots; about five received placebo; per-sample allocation not given. Day 63 following the first vaccine or placebo injection was when the samples were taken. Vaccination used an Ad26 vector expressing Wuhan-strain SARS-CoV-2 spike. The chain carries TRBV4-3 and TRBJ2-1, with 8 bases that match TRBD1. The specimen comprised peripheral blood, sampled in a trial of Ad26.COV2.S vaccine versus placebo. The origin of this receptor is a person aged 18 to 65 who received the Ad26.COV2.S COVID-19 vaccine or a placebo. This CDR3 is CASSQEFGAGQGTYNEQFF. CDR3 DNA: TGCGCCAGCAGCCAAGAATTTGGAGCCGGACAGGGCACCTACAATGAGCAGTTCTTC.